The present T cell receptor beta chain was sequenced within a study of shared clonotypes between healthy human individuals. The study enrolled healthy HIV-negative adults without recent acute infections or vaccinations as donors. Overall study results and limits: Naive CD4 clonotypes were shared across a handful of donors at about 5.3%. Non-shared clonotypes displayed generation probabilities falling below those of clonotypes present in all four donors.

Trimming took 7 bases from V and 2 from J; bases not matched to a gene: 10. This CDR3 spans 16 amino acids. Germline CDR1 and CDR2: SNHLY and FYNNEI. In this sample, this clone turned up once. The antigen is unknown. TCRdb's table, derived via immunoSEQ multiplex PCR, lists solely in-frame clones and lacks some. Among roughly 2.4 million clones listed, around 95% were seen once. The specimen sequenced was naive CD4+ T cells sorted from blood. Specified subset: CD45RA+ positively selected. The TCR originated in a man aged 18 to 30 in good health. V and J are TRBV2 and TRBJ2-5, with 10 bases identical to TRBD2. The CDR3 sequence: CASNKSPGLAQETQYF. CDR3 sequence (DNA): TGTGCCAGCAACAAAAGCCCGGGACTAGCGCAAGAGACCCAGTACTTC.